This T cell receptor beta chain was obtained from a study of OX40 agonist ivuxolimab in advanced cancers. Samples were taken at baseline and on day 1 of cycles 4 and 7. Germline CDR1 and CDR2: SGHAT and FQNNGV. V dropped 2 bases and J dropped 6; count of bases not matched to a gene: 6. The CDR3 contains 16 residues. Measured with immunoSEQ multiplex PCR; TCRdb has only the in-frame clones, and not every one. Seen here are approximately 76,000 clones, roughly nine tenths observed once, and the top ten hold roughly 10%. The input for sequencing was CD4+ or CD8+ T cells sorted from blood, taken in a trial of the OX40 agonist ivuxolimab. This receptor was identified in an adult with an advanced solid tumor such as melanoma, head and neck, liver or kidney cancer. The rearrangement joins TRBV11-2 to TRBJ2-2; TRBD2 matches 10 bases. CDR3 in DNA: TGTGCCAGCAGCTTAAAAAGCGGGGGGGCCGCCGGGGAGCTGTTTTTT. Residues: CASSLKSGGAAGELFF.